This T cell receptor beta chain derives from a study of graft-versus-host responses after intestinal transplantation. Study-wide background: Every one of the recipients received anti-thymocyte globulin induction and afterwards took tacrolimus and steroids for about 3 years.

Measured with immunoSEQ multiplex PCR; TCRdb has only the in-frame clones, and not every one. The sample lists more than 55,000 clones; 80% to 90% were seen once. This sample comprised PBMCs, obtained 26 days after transplant. The receptor was derived from a human patient who received an intestinal transplant, so some T cells may come from the graft donor.

The CDR3 sequence: CASSDLLAGANTGELFF. CDR3 sequence (DNA): TGTGCCAGCAGCGACCTACTAGCGGGGGCGAACACCGGGGAGCTGTTTTTT. This chain uses TRBV9 with TRBJ2-2; 11 bases are a match to TRBD2. The CDR3 has 17 amino acids. Germline V gene sequence: CDR1 SGDLS, CDR2 YYNGEE. V was clipped by 3 bases and J by 0 bases; unmatched bases: 4.